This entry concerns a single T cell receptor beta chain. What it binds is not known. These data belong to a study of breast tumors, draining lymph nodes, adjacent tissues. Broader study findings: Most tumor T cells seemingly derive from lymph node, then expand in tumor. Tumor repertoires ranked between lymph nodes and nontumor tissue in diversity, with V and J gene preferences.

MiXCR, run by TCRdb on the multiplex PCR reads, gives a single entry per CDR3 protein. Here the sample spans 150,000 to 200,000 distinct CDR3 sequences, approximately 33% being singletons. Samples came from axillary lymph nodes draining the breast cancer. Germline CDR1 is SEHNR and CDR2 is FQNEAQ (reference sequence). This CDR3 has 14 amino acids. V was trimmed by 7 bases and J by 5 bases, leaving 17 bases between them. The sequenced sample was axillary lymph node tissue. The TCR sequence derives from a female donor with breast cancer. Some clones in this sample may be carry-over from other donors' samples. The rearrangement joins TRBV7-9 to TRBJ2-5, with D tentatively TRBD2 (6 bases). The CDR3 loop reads CASIPTRGLETQYF. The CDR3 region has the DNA TGTGCCAGCATTCCAACGCGGGGTCTGGAGACCCAGTACTTC.